The 28 T cell receptor beta chains in this list originate from one sample, sequenced in a study of breast tumors, draining lymph nodes, adjacent tissues. The lymph nodes were axillary draining lymph nodes from breast cancer patients. TCRdb re-called the multiplex PCR reads with MiXCR, one entry per CDR3 protein. Altogether some 230,000 distinct CDR3 sequences are present, less than 40% being singletons, with the ten largest covering approximately 4%. The sequencing sample was made of axillary lymph node tissue. These receptors all stem from a female donor with breast cancer. Some clones in this sample may be carry-over from other donors' samples.

As concerns this clonotype: This clone may be a read error of a much larger clone one base away. The chain employs TRBV6-5 and TRBJ1-3; D gene unclear. Germline V lookup: CDR1 MNHEY, CDR2 SVGAGI. Trimming cost V 0 bases and J 9 bases, with 15 bases left between them. This CDR3 has 15 amino acids. CDR3 amino acids: CASSYSTAGESTIYF. CDR3 nucleotides: TGTGCCAGCAGTTACTCAACTGCCGGGGAAAGCACCATATATTTT.

The J gene is TRBJ1-6, the V gene TRBV5-1, with TRBD1 identical over 10 bases. CDR1 is SGHRS and CDR2 is YFSETQ in the germline V gene. There are 15 residues in the CDR3. The J segment lost 6 bases and the V segment lost 4 bases, leaving 4 bases of the junction unmatched. Written as DNA, the CDR3 is TGCGCCAGCAGCACCCGGACAGGGGGTAATTCACCCCTCCACTTT. Its translation is CASSTRTGGNSPLHF. Full variable domain (rest looked up from reference TRBV5-1 and TRBJ1-6): KAGVTQTPRYLIKTRGQQVTLSCSPISGHRSVSWYQQTPGQGLQFLFEYFSETQRNKGNFPGRFSGRQFSNSRSEMNVSTLELGDSALYLCASSTRTGGNSPLHFGNGTRLTVT.

In this sample, this clonotype turned up many times. The chain uses TRBV20-1 and TRBJ2-3; 9 positions match TRBD2. From germline, CDR1 is DFQATT and CDR2 SNEGSKA (reference sequence). This CDR3 has 15 residues. The V segment lost 0 bases and the J segment 4 bases; nucleotides outside the gene matches: 5. The CDR3 DNA follows: TGCAGTGCTAGAGATCTGACTAGCGGCGCAGATACGCAGTATTTT. Encoded protein: CSARDLTSGADTQYF.

The CDR3 region is CSASRGDRGAGYTF. The CDR3 nucleotides are TGCAGTGCTAGCCGGGGGGACAGGGGTGCTGGCTACACCTTC. The rearrangement links TRBV20-1 to TRBJ1-2; 10 positions match TRBD1. The CDR3 has 14 amino acids. The germline CDR1 and CDR2 sequences are DFQATT and SNEGSKA (reference sequence). Trimming removed 3 bases from V and 7 bases from J; junction bases left unmatched: 8.

This clonotype was picked up a small number of times. The CDR3 is CASSASTAGNTIYF. Here the CDR3 DNA reads TGTGCCAGCAGTGCGTCTACGGCTGGAAACACCATATATTTT. The chain employs TRBV6-6 and TRBJ1-3; D is ambiguous. Trimming took off 5 bases at V and 2 bases at J, with 10 bases between the two ends. In germline, CDR1 is MNHNY, CDR2 SVGAGI (reference sequence). The CDR3 spans 14 residues.

Here the CDR3 reads CASSYRLAGGPRNEQFF. DNA of the CDR3: TGTGCCAGCAGCTACAGACTAGCGGGAGGGCCCCGGAATGAGCAGTTCTTC. The chain has TRBV7-3 and TRBJ2-1; 14 nucleotides match TRBD2. The germline gives CDR1 SGHTA, CDR2 FQGTGA. The CDR3 is made up of 17 amino acids. With V trimmed by 4 bases and J by 7 bases, 9 bases remained unmatched.

This clonotype was picked up many times. This chain links TRBV29-1 with TRBJ2-7; D may correspond to TRBD1 or TRBD2 (5 bases each). The germline V gene encodes CDR1 SQVTM and CDR2 ANQGSEA. V was cut by 7 bases and J by 2 bases, with 12 bases left in between. This CDR3 contains 12 residues. The CDR3 DNA reads TGCAGCGGTCGTGAGGGGCCCTACGAGCAGTACTTC. It yields the protein CSGREGPYEQYF.

This clonotype was recorded at least ten times. This chain joins TRBV11-2 and TRBJ1-4; D is perhaps TRBD1 (5 bases). This CDR3 is 14 amino acids long. V was trimmed by 6 bases and J by 3 bases, leaving 11 bases between them. Germline CDR1 reads SGHAT; CDR2 reads FQNNGV. CDR3 loop: CASSLGGANEKLFF. The CDR3 DNA sequence: TGTGCCAGCAGTCTGGGGGGGGCTAATGAAAAACTGTTTTTT.

The rearrangement joins TRBV7-7 to TRBJ2-5; a possible D gene is TRBD1 (6 bases). The CDR3 loop spans 13 amino acids. Looked up from germline, CDR1 is SSHAT and CDR2 is FNYEAQ (reference sequence). CDR3 bases: TGTGCTAACCAAGGGACACTTCAAGAGACCCAGTACTTC. As protein: CANQGTLQETQYF.

This clonotype was found many times. J is TRBJ2-2 and V is TRBV12-3 or TRBV12-4; no clear D. Trimming took 1 base from V and 5 from J, leaving 5 bases between them. The CDR3 is 13 amino acids. The CDR3 protein is CASSLDVTGELFF. The CDR3, as DNA: TGTGCCAGCAGTTTAGATGTAACCGGGGAGCTGTTTTTT.

The CDR3 DNA is TGTGCCGGCCGAGGAAGGGCGCACACTGAAGCTTTCTTT. Its translation: CAGRGRAHTEAFF. The chain couples TRBV10-3 to TRBJ1-1, with unresolved D. The CDR3 is 13 residues long. Germline V gene lookup returns CDR1 ENHRY and CDR2 SYGVKD. V lost 11 bases and J lost 3, with 16 bases in between.

This clonotype was observed a handful of times. This chain joins TRBV12-3 or TRBV12-4 and TRBJ2-7; 15 bases are a match to TRBD2. The CDR3 runs 17 residues. V was pared by 5 bases and J by 6 bases, with 11 bases of the junction left unmatched. DNA for the CDR3: TGTGCCAGCAGTCCCCAGGGACTAGCGGGGGGTGCCTGCGAGCAGTACTTC. Residues: CASSPQGLAGGACEQYF.

In the case of this clonotype: This may arise from a read error, as a much more abundant clone is one base away. The V gene is TRBV27, the J gene TRBJ2-3; TRBD2 agrees at 11 bases. The CDR3 has 15 residues. CDR1 is MNHEY, CDR2 SMNVEV, per germline (reference sequence). The CDR3, as DNA: TGTGCCAGCAGTCACACTAGCGGGGGAACAGATACGCAGTGTTTT. Translated, it gives CASSHTSGGTDTQCF.

The chain uses TRBV12-3 or TRBV12-4 and TRBJ2-6; perhaps D is TRBD1 or TRBD2 (5 bases each). Trimming pared 2 bases from V and 11 bases from J, leaving 13 bases between. This CDR3 has 14 residues. The CDR3 loop reads CASSLSSGTYVLTF. The DNA of the CDR3 is TGTGCCAGCAGTTTATCGTCCGGGACCTACGTCCTGACTTTC.

The chain is built from TRBV28 and TRBJ2-7; possible D gene TRBD2, 5 bases. CDR3 length equals 13 residues. V was clipped by 1 base and J by 4 bases, with 8 bases between them. CDR1 and CDR2 from the germline V gene are MDHEN and SYDVKM. The CDR3 nucleotides are TGTGCCAGCAGTTTATCCGGGAAATACGAGCAGTACTTC. Protein sequence: CASSLSGKYEQYF.

This clonotype was recorded at least ten times. This chain links TRBV20-1 with TRBJ2-7; tentative D call: TRBD1 (6 bases). Deletions cut 3 bases from V and 1 base from J, with 10 bases between. This CDR3 contains 13 residues. Germline V gives CDR1 DFQATT, CDR2 SNEGSKA (reference sequence). DNA of the CDR3: TGCAGTGCTAGCAGGGGATCGTCCTACGAGCAGTACTTC. This gives the protein CSASRGSSYEQYF.

This clonotype was observed once. Relative to the germline gene, one junction end is altered; a read error may explain this. The chain links TRBV20-1 to TRBJ2-6; tentatively, D is TRBD1 or TRBD2 (5 bases each). The CDR3 runs 16 residues. Germline V gene data show CDR1 as DFQATT and CDR2 as SNEGSKA (reference sequence). The CDR3 DNA is TGCAGTGCTGGGTGGGGACGTAGCTCTGGGGCCAACGTCCTGACTTTT. It specifies CSAGWGRSSGANVLTF.

This clonotype appeared many times. This rearrangement joins TRBV7-6 to TRBJ1-3; no firm D call. The V gene lost 0 bases and the J gene lost 0 bases, with 3 bases spanning the gap. The CDR3 spans 14 residues. In germline, CDR1 is SGHVS, CDR2 FNYEAQ. The CDR3 DNA follows: TGTGCCAGCAGCTTAGCTGTCTCTGGAAACACCATATATTTT. Its translation: CASSLAVSGNTIYF.

This chain joins TRBV20-1 and TRBJ1-4; no reliable D call. The germline V gene encodes CDR1 DFQATT and CDR2 SNEGSKA (reference sequence). There are 14 residues in the CDR3. Deletions cut 0 bases from V and 4 bases from J, with 9 bases between. DNA of the CDR3: TGCAGTGCTAGAGATCCAAGCCTTAATGAAAAACTGTTTTTT. As protein: CSARDPSLNEKLFF.

This CDR3 is CASSPSLAGETQYF. The DNA of the CDR3 is TGTGCCAGCAGCCCGTCGCTAGCGGGAGAGACCCAGTACTTC. The chain couples TRBV7-3 to TRBJ2-5, with 8 positions matching TRBD2. The CDR3 contains 14 residues. Germline assignment: CDR1 SGHTA and CDR2 FQGTGA. V was clipped by 5 bases and J by 4 bases; unmatched bases: 6.

This clonotype was counted many times. This may be a read error, as it is one base from a much larger clone. This chain uses TRBV6-1 with TRBJ2-1; D is unclear. V dropped 6 bases and J dropped 3 bases, with 12 bases sitting between them. Germline-derived CDR1 and CDR2 are MNHNS and SASEGT. This CDR3 has 14 amino acids. In DNA, the CDR3 is TGTGCCAGCAGGCACAGAGCCAGCTACAATGAGCAGTTCTTC. Translated: CASRHRASYNEQFF.

The chain links TRBV20-1 to TRBJ1-4, with 9 bases that match TRBD1. V lost 6 bases, J lost 7 bases, and 9 bases stayed unmatched. Looked up from germline, CDR1 is DFQATT and CDR2 is SNEGSKA (reference sequence). The CDR3 totals 14 residues. The CDR3 nucleotides are TGCAGTGCGCTTGGGACAGGGAGGGCTGAAAAACTGTTTTTT. This sequence encodes CSALGTGRAEKLFF.

Comments on this clonotype: Here the CDR3 omits its conserved ending phenylalanine or tryptophan, so a read error is the likely source. CDR3 residues: CASSPGTSNYGYTL. The CDR3 DNA follows: TGCGCCAGCAGCCCCGGGACTTCTAACTATGGCTACACCCTC. J is TRBJ1-2 and V is TRBV7-2, with TRBD1 as a possible D gene (5 bases). The CDR3 runs 14 residues. From germline, CDR1 is SGHTA and CDR2 FQGNSA.

Notes on this clonotype: A much larger clone sits a single nucleotide away, making a read error possible. The V and J genes are TRBV11-3 and TRBJ1-2; TRBD1 might be the D (6 bases). CDR1 is SGHNT and CDR2 is YENEEA in the germline V gene. The CDR3 totals 15 residues. DNA of the CDR3: TGTGCCGGCAGTCTAGGGCGGGGGGCCTACTATGGCTACACCTTC. Residues: CAGSLGRGAYYGYTF.

This clonotype has only a few counts. V and J are TRBV4-1 and TRBJ2-2; TRBD2 matches at 9 bases. Trimming at V came to 0 bases and at J to 1 base, leaving 9 bases not matched to a gene. The CDR3 extends over 19 amino acids. Germline V CDR1 and CDR2: MGHRA, YSYEKL. The CDR3 DNA reads TGCGCCAGCAGCCAAGAGGGCGGGGGGGACACAGGGAACACCGGGGAGCTGTTTTTT. Translating gives CASSQEGGGDTGNTGELFF.

In its sample, this clonotype was seen many times. The chain couples TRBV7-2 to TRBJ2-2; weak D call: TRBD2 (5 bases). The V end was cut by 6 bases, the J end by 5 bases, with 13 bases between. The CDR3 sequence is 14 residues long. Germline CDR1 is SGHTA and CDR2 is FQGNSA. The CDR3 protein is CASRIGMKTGELFF. The CDR3 DNA reads TGTGCCAGCAGAATCGGGATGAAAACCGGGGAGCTGTTTTTT.

V and J are TRBV6-6 and TRBJ1-4; 8 nucleotides agree with TRBD1. This CDR3 comprises 19 residues. V was clipped by 0 bases and J by 0 bases; unmatched bases: 9. Germline loops: CDR1 MNHNY, CDR2 SVGAGI (reference sequence). DNA of the CDR3: TGTGCCAGCAGTTACTCGAATTCAGGGGGCGCCGCAACTAATGAAAAACTGTTTTTT. Protein product: CASSYSNSGGAATNEKLFF.

As regards this clonotype: At one boundary the junction diverges from the germline segment, which might be a read error. The gene calls are TRBV5-6 and TRBJ1-5; the D gene is possibly TRBD1 (5 bases). The CDR3 is 12 residues long. CDR1 is SGHDT, CDR2 YYEEEE, per germline. For the CDR3, the DNA is TGTGCCAGCAGCTTAGGGACCGCTGTGGGGGATTTT. Translation: CASSLGTAVGDF.